This T cell receptor (beta chain) appears in the sequencing data of a study of cytomegalovirus exposure and HLA in healthy donors. Study-wide results and caveats: Several V segments, TRBV6-2 and TRBV6-3 among them, could not be told apart and were dropped.

The PCR made use of 60 Vbeta and 13 Jbeta primers. Sequenced by immunoSEQ multiplex PCR; TCRdb stores in-frame clones only, minus some. Among more than 130,000 clones listed, roughly four fifths were seen once. Details on this clone: Its specificity is unknown. Additional DNA sequences in this sample encode the identical CDR3.

The CDR3 consists of 14 residues. CDR1 and CDR2 from the germline V gene are KGHSH and LQKENI. The V gene lost 3 bases and the J gene lost 5 bases, with 11 bases spanning the gap. The genes are TRBV18 and TRBJ1-5, with D possibly being TRBD1 (5 bases). The receptor's source is a woman aged 45 to 65 in good health and CMV-seronegative. What was sequenced was PBMCs. CDR3 DNA sequence: TGTGCCAGCTCACCGTCGGGGGGGGATCAGCCCCAGCATTTT. It codes for CASSPSGGDQPQHF.